This note documents a single T cell receptor (beta chain) sequence. Enrollees, about 18 to 89 years old, lived in 24 US areas. Participant reports of clinical history set cohort assignment. The CDR3 consists of 15 residues. Deletions cut 8 bases from V and 1 base from J, with 17 bases between. Germline V gene sequence: CDR1 SNHLY, CDR2 FYNNEI. The sample comes from a study of blood T cell repertoires in COVID-19. Measured with immunoSEQ multiplex PCR; TCRdb has only the in-frame clones, and not every one. The sample records 350,000 to 400,000 clones, roughly 90% being singletons. The clonotype was recovered from a woman aged 40 to 49 who had been exposed to COVID-19. Sequenced sample: PBMCs or T cells enriched from blood (not recorded which). V is TRBV2 and J is TRBJ1-1, with D maybe TRBD1 (5 bases). CDR3 in amino acids: CASLRGSAGNTEAFF. In nucleotides, the CDR3 is TGTGCCAGCTTACGGGGGTCGGCGGGGAACACTGAAGCTTTCTTT. The full variable domain, completed using reference TRBV2 and TRBJ1-1, is EPEVTQTPSHQVTQMGQEVILRCVPISNHLYFYWYRQILGQKVEFLVSFYNNEISEKSEIFDDQFSVERPDGSNFTLKIRSTKLEDSAMYFCASLRGSAGNTEAFFGQGTRLTVV.